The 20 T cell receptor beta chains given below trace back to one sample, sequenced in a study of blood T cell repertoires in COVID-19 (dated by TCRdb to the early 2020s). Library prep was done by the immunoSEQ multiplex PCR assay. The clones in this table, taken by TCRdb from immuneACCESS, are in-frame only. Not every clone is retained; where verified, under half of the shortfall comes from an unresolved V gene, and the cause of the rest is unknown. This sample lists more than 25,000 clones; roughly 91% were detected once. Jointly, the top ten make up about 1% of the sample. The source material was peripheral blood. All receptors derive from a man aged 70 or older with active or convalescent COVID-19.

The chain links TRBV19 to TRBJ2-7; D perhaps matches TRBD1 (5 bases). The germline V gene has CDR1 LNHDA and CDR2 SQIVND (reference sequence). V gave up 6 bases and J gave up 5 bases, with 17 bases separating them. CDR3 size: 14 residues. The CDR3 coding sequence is TGTGCCAGTAGGGCAGGGCCGGATTCTAACGAGCAGTACTTC. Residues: CASRAGPDSNEQYF.

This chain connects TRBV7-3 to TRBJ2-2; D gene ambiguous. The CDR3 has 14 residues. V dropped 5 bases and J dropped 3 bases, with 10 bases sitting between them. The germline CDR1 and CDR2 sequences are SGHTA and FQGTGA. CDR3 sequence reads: CASSPTSYTGELFF. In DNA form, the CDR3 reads TGTGCCAGCAGCCCGACTTCTTACACCGGGGAGCTGTTTTTT.

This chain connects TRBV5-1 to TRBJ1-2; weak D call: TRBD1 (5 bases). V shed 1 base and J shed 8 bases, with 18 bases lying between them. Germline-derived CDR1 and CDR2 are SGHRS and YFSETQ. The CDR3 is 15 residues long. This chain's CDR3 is CASSLPLPGHVGYTF. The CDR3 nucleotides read TGCGCCAGCAGCTTGCCCCTGCCCGGACACGTGGGCTACACCTTC.

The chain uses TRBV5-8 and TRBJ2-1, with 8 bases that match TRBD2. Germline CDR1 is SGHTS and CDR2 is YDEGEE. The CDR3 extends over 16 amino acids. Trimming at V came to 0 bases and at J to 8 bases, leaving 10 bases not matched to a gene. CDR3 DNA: TGTGCCAGCAGCTTGGTGTACGGGGGGGCCTTCCATGAGCAGTTCTTC. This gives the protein CASSLVYGGAFHEQFF.

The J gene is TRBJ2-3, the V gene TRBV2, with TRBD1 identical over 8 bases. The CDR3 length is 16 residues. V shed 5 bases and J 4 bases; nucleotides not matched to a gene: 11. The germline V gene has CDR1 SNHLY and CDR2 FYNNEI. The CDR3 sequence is CASSRRTGIGSDTQYF. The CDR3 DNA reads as TGTGCCAGCAGTAGGCGGACAGGGATCGGATCAGATACGCAGTATTTT.

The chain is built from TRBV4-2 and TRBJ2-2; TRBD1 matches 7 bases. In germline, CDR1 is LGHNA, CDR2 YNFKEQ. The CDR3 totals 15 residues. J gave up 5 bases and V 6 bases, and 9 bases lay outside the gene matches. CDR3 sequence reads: CASSIDRVTTGELFF. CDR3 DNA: TGTGCCAGCAGTATCGACAGGGTAACTACCGGGGAGCTGTTTTTT.

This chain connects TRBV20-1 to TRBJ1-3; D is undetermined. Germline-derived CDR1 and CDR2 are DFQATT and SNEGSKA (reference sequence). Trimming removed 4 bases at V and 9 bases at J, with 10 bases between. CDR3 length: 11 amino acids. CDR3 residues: CSAKQRSTIYF. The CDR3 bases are TGCAGTGCTAAACAGCGGAGCACCATATATTTT.

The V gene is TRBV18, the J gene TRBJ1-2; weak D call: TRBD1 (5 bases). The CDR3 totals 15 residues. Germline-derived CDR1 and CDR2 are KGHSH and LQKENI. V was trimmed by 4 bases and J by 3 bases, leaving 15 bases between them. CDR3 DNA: TGTGCCAGCTCACGCCAGGGTGCTAAAGACTATGGCTACACCTTC. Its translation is CASSRQGAKDYGYTF.

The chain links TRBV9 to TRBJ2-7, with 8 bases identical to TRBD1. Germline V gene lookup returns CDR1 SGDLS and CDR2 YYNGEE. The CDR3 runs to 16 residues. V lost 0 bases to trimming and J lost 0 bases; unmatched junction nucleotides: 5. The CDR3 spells CASSVGGTGLSYEQYF. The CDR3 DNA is TGTGCCAGCAGCGTAGGTGGGACAGGCCTCTCCTACGAGCAGTACTTC.

This CDR3 is CASSVEENTEAFF. The DNA for the CDR3 is TGTGCCAGCAGTGTCGAGGAGAACACTGAAGCTTTCTTT. The chain recombines TRBV6-4 with TRBJ1-1; D gene uncertain. This CDR3 comprises 13 residues. Between the trimmed V and J ends, which lost 4 bases and 1 base, there was a span of 7 bases. The V gene's germline CDR1 is MRHNA and CDR2 SNTAGT.

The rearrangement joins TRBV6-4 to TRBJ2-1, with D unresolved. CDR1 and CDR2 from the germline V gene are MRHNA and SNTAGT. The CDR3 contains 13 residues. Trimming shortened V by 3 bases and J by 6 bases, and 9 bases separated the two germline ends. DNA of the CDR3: TGTGCCAGCAGTGAACAGCCCTCCAATGAGCAGTTCTTC. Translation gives CASSEQPSNEQFF.

This chain's CDR3 is CASSVATRGDIQYF. CDR3 sequence (DNA): TGTGCCAGCAGCGTAGCTACCAGGGGGGACATTCAGTACTTC. The V gene is TRBV9, the J gene TRBJ2-4; the D gene is possibly TRBD1 (7 bases). The germline gives CDR1 SGDLS, CDR2 YYNGEE. This CDR3 is 14 amino acids long. V lost 0 bases to trimming and J lost 8 bases, with 12 bases between them.

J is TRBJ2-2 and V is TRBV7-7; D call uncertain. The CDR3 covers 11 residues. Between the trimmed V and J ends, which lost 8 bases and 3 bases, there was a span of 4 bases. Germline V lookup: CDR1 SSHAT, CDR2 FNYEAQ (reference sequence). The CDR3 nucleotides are TGTGCCAGCCGGGACACCGGGGAGCTGTTTTTT. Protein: CASRDTGELFF.

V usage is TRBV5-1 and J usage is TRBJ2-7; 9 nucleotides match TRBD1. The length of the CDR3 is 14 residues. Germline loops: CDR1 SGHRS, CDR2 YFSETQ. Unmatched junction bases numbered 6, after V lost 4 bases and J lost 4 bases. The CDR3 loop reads CASSPGQGPYEQYF. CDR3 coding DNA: TGCGCCAGCAGCCCCGGACAGGGGCCTTACGAGCAGTACTTC. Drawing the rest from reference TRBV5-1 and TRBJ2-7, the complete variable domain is KAGVTQTPRYLIKTRGQQVTLSCSPISGHRSVSWYQQTPGQGLQFLFEYFSETQRNKGNFPGRFSGRQFSNSRSEMNVSTLELGDSALYLCASSPGQGPYEQYFGPGTRLTVT.

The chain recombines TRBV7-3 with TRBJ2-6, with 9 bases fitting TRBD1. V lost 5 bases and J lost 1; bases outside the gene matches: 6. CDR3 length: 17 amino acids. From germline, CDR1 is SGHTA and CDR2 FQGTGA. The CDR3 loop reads CASSPQGAGSGANVLTF. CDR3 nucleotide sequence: TGTGCCAGCAGCCCACAGGGGGCAGGATCTGGGGCCAACGTCCTGACTTTC.

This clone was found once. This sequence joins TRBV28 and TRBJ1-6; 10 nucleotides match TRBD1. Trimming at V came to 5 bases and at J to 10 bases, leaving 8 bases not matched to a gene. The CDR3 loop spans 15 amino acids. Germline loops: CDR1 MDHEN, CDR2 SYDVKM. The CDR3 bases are TGTGCCAGCAGTCCCTGGACAGGGGGAGGATCACCCCTCCACTTT. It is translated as CASSPWTGGGSPLHF. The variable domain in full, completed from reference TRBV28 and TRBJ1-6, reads DVKVTQSSRYLVKRTGEKVFLECVQDMDHENMFWYRQDPGLGLRLIYFSYDVKMKEKGDIPEGYSVSREKKERFSLILESASTNQTSMYLCASSPWTGGGSPLHFGNGTRLTVT.

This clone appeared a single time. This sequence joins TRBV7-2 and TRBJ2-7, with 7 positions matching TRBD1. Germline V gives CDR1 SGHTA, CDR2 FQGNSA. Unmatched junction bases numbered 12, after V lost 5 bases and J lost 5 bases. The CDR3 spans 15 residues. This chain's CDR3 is CASSLRTQGVNEQYF. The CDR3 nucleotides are TGTGCCAGCAGCCTGAGGACCCAGGGGGTGAACGAGCAGTACTTC. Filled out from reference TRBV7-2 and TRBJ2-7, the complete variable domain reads GAGVSQSPSNKVTEKGKDVELRCDPISGHTALYWYRQSLGQGLEFLIYFQGNSAPDKSGLPSDRFSAERTGGSVSTLTIQRTQQEDSAVYLCASSLRTQGVNEQYFGPGTRLTVT.

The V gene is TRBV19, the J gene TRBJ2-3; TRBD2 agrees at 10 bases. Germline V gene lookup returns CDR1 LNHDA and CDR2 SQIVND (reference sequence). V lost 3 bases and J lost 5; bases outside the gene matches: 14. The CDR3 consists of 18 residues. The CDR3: CASSMAASGSGFGDTQYF. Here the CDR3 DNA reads TGTGCCAGTAGTATGGCGGCTAGCGGGAGCGGGTTTGGAGATACGCAGTATTTT.

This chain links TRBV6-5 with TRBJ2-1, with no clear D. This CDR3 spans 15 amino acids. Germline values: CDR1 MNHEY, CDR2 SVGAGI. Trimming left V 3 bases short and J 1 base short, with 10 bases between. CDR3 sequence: CASSYYSRSYNEQFF. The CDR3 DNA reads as TGTGCCAGCAGTTATTATAGCAGATCCTACAATGAGCAGTTCTTC.

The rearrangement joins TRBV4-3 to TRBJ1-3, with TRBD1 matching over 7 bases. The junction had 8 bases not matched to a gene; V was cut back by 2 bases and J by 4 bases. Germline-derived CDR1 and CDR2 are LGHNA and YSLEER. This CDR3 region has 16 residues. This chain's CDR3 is CASSQHQGESGNTIYF. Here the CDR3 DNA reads TGCGCCAGCAGCCAACACCAGGGGGAATCAGGAAACACCATATATTTT.